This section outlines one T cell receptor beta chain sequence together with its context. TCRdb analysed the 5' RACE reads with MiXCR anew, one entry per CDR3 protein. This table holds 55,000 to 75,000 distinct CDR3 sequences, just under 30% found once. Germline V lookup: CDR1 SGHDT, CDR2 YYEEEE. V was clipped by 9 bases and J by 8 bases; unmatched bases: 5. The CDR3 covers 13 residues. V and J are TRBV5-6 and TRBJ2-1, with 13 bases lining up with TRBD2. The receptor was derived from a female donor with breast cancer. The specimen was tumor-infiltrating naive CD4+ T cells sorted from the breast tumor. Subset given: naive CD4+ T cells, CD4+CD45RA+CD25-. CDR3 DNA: TGTGCCACCAGGACTAGCGGGAGAGATGAGCAGTTCTTC. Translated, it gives CATRTSGRDEQFF. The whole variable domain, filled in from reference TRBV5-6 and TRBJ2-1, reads DAGVTQSPTHLIKTRGQQVTLRCSPKSGHDTVSWYQQALGQGPQFIFQYYEEEERQRGNFPDRFSGHQFPNYSSELNVNALLLGDSALYLCATRTSGRDEQFFGPGTRLTVL.